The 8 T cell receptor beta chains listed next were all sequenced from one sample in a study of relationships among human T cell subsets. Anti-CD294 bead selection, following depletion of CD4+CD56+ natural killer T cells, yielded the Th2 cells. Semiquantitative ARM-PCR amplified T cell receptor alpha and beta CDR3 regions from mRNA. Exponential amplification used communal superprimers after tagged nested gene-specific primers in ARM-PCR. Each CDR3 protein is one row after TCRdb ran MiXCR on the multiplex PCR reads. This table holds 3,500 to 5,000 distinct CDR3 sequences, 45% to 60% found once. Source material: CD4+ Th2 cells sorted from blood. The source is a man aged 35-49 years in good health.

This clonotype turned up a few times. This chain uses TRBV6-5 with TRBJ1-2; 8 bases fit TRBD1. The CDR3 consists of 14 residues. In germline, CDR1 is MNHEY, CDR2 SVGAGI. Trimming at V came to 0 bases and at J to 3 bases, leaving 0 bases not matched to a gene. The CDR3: CASSYSTGDYGYTF. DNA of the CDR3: TGTGCCAGCAGTTACTCGACAGGGGACTATGGCTACACCTTC.

CDR3 sequence reads: CSVGADSYEQYF. CDR3 in DNA: TGCAGCGTTGGGGCAGACTCCTACGAGCAGTACTTC. The rearrangement joins TRBV29-1 to TRBJ2-7; no clear D. Between the trimmed V and J ends, which lost 4 bases and 0 bases, there was a span of 7 bases. Germline CDR1 SQVTM, CDR2 ANQGSEA. This CDR3 region has 12 residues.

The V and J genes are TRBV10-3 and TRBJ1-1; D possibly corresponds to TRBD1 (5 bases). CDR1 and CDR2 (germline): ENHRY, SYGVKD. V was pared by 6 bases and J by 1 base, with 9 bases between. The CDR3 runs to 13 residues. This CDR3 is CAIRAGENTEAFF. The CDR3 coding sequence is TGTGCCATCAGAGCGGGGGAGAACACTGAAGCTTTCTTT.

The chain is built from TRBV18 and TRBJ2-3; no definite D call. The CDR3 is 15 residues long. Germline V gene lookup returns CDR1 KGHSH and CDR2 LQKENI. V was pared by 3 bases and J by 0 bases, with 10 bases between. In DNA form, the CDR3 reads TGTGCCAGCTCACCTCAACAGACTAGCACAGATACGCAGTATTTT. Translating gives CASSPQQTSTDTQYF.

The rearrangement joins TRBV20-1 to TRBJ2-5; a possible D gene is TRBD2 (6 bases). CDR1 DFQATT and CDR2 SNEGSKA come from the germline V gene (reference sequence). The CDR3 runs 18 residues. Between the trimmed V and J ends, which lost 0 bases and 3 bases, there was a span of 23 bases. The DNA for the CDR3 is TGCAGTGCTAGAGATGTTCGGGGACTCCAGGGCAGGGAAGAGACCCAGTACTTC. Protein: CSARDVRGLQGREETQYF.

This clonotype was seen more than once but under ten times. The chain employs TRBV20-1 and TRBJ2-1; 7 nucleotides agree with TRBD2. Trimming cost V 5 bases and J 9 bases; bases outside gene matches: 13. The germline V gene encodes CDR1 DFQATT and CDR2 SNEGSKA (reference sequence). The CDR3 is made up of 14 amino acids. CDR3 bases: TGCAGTGCTCGTACCGGGACTATCGATCCTGAGCAGTTCTTC. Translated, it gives CSARTGTIDPEQFF.

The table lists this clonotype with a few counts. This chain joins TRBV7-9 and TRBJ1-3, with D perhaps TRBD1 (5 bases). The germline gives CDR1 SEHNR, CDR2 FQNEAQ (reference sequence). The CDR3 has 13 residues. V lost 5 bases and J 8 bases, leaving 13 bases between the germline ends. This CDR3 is CASSRTRQDTIYF. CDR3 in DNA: TGTGCCAGCAGCCGGACACGTCAGGACACCATATATTTT.

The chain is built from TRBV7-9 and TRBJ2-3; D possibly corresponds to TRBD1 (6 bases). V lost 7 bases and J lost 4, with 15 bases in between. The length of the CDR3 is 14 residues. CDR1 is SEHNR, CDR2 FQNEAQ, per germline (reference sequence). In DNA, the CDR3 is TGTGCCAGCATGAGGGCAGGGGAAGCAGATACGCAGTATTTT. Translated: CASMRAGEADTQYF.